This is a list of T cell receptor beta chains from one sample in a study of CD8 T cells in Susac syndrome. TCRdb called the immunoSEQ multiplex PCR reads again in MiXCR, with one record for every CDR3 protein. This table holds approximately 120,000 distinct CDR3 sequences, just under 95% found once. Sequences were obtained from CD8+ T cells from PBMCs. Receptors originate from a human donor in good health. Each CDR3 is given with its conserved first and last residue. A D gene is named only where the DNA matches it firmly. A row's size may be missing; if present it is once, few, many or a size class.

V gene	D gene	J gene	clone size	CDR3 length	CDR3 protein	CDR3 DNA
TRBV3-1	-	TRBJ1-1	-	15	CASSQGQGWNTEAFF	TGTGCCAGCAGCCAAGGGCAGGGGTGGAACACTGAAGCTTTCTTT
TRBV3-1	-	TRBJ1-2	once	14	CASSPRGPNYGYTF	TGTGCCAGCAGCCCGCGGGGACCTAACTATGGCTACACCTTC
TRBV19	TRBD1	TRBJ2-2	-	14	CATRDRTNTGELFF	TGTGCCACGCGGGACAGGACGAACACCGGGGAGCTGTTTTTT
TRBV6-5	TRBD2	TRBJ2-1	-	17	CASSFTLAGLAGNEQFF	TGTGCCAGCAGTTTTACCTTAGCGGGACTAGCGGGCAATGAGCAGTTCTTC
TRBV5-1	TRBD1	TRBJ1-1	-	19	CASSLVVLRGQAMDTEAFF	TGCGCCAGCAGCTTGGTAGTCCTGAGGGGGCAAGCGATGGACACTGAAGCTTTCTTT
TRBV3-1	-	TRBJ2-7	once	13	CASSRGVPYEQYF	TGTGCCAGCAGTCGAGGGGTGCCTTACGAGCAGTACTTC
TRBV6-1	-	TRBJ1-5	-	13	CASSPDGNQPQHF	TGTGCCAGCAGTCCGGACGGGAATCAGCCCCAGCATTTT
TRBV7-6	-	TRBJ1-1	-	13	CASSLDSNTEAFF	TGTGCCAGCAGCCTCGACAGTAACACTGAAGCTTTCTTT
TRBV20-1	-	TRBJ2-1	-	14	CSAGEGGSYNEQFF	TGCAGTGCTGGAGAGGGCGGATCCTACAATGAGCAGTTCTTC
TRBV29-1	-	TRBJ1-1	-	15	CSVEDRGGLRTEAFF	TGCAGCGTTGAAGATCGGGGGGGATTAAGGACTGAAGCTTTCTTT
TRBV20-1	TRBD2	TRBJ2-3	-	15	CSATLAGASTDTQYF	TGCAGTGCTACACTAGCGGGGGCCAGCACAGATACGCAGTATTTT
TRBV18	TRBD1	TRBJ1-4	-	16	CASSPPRTGVDEKLFF	TGTGCCAGCTCACCACCTCGGACAGGGGTGGACGAAAAACTGTTTTTT
TRBV7-2	-	TRBJ1-5	-	13	CASSSRPDQPQHF	TGTGCCAGCAGCTCTAGGCCCGATCAGCCCCAGCATTTT
TRBV20-1	TRBD2	TRBJ2-1	-	16	CSASTGLAADYNEQFF	TGCAGTGCCAGCACGGGACTAGCGGCCGATTACAATGAGCAGTTCTTC
TRBV2	-	TRBJ1-3	-	17	CASSEALVGSSGNTIYF	TGTGCCAGCAGTGAAGCCCTAGTTGGTAGCTCTGGAAACACCATATATTTT
TRBV15	-	TRBJ1-1	-	14	CATSRETANTEAFF	TGTGCCACCAGCAGAGAGACAGCGAACACTGAAGCTTTCTTT
TRBV6-2/TRBV6-3	-	TRBJ2-1	-	14	CASSYLSSYNEQFF	TGTGCCAGCAGTTACCTGAGCTCCTACAATGAGCAGTTCTTC
TRBV7-2	-	TRBJ2-3	-	15	CASSPRTAGTDTQYF	TGTGCCAGCAGCCCGAGGACAGCCGGCACAGATACGCAGTATTTT
TRBV5-1	TRBD1	TRBJ2-7	few	16	CASSLSQGADSYEQYF	TGCGCCAGCAGCTTGTCACAGGGGGCGGACTCCTACGAGCAGTACTTC
TRBV9	TRBD2	TRBJ2-5	-	16	CASSAQGGGGGETQYF	TGTGCCAGCAGCGCCCAGGGCGGGGGGGGAGGAGAGACCCAGTACTTC
TRBV3-1	-	TRBJ2-7	-	14	CASSQGVSSYEQYF	TGTGCCAGCAGCCAAGGGGTTAGTTCCTACGAGCAGTACTTC
TRBV29-1	-	TRBJ1-1	-	14	CSVAPHLTNGEAFF	TGCAGCGTTGCCCCCCATCTGACAAACGGTGAAGCTTTCTTT
TRBV7-2	TRBD2	TRBJ2-1	few	16	CASSLFGLAGVGEQFF	TGTGCCAGCAGCTTATTTGGACTAGCGGGGGTGGGGGAGCAGTTCTTC
TRBV7-2	-	TRBJ2-1	-	14	CASSPGMRGNEQFF	TGTGCCAGCAGCCCAGGGATGAGAGGCAATGAGCAGTTCTTC